This T cell receptor beta chain originates from a study of persistence of HIV-infected CD4 T cells. The overall study: A couple of participants gave one leukapheresis sample; others gave up to about 180 mL blood repeatedly.

The libraries were made with immunoSEQ version 4 in survey mode. Only in-frame clones appear in the TCRdb table, and some are missing; sequencing was by immunoSEQ multiplex PCR. The sample carries about 36,000 clones, 70% to 90% recorded once. The stimulus was an HIV-1 Gag 15-mer peptide pool, approximately 0.93 ug/peptide/mL. Sorted nonresponding memory CD4+ T cells were CD40L-negative, CD69-negative, CD45RO-high. Plasma HIV-1 RNA stayed below 50 copies/mL for at least 4 years. Before stimulation, PBMCs underwent CD8+ T cell depletion. Turning to this clone: What it binds is not known.

V was trimmed by 2 bases and J by 4 bases, leaving 9 bases between them. The CDR3 spans 14 residues. CDR1 SGHRS and CDR2 YFSETQ come from the germline V gene. The V gene is TRBV5-1, the J gene TRBJ1-4, with D uncertain. Sequencing used cultured CD4+ T cells from PBMCs, obtained from a patient who received antiretroviral therapy. This receptor was obtained from an adult with HIV. The donor label of this sample is uncertain. As DNA, the CDR3 is TGCGCCAGCAGCTTAGGACTGCATAATGAAAAACTGTTTTTT. It yields the protein CASSLGLHNEKLFF.